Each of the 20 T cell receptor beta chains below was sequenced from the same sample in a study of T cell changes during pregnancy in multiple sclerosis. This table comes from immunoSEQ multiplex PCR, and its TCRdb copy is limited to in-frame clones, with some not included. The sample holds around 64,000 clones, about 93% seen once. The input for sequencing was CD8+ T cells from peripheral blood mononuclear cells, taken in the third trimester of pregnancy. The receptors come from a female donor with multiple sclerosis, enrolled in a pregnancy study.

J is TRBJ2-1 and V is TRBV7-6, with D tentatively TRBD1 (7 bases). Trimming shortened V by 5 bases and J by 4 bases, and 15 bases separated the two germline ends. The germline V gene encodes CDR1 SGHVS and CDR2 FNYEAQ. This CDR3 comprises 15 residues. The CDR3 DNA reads TGTGCCAGCAGCGCGATCAGGGGGGATTACAATGAGCAGTTCTTC. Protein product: CASSAIRGDYNEQFF.

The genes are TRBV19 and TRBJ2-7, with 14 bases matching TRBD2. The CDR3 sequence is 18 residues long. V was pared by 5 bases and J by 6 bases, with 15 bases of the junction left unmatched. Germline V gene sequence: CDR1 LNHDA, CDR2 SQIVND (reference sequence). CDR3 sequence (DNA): TGTGCCAGTAGTCCTCTGACGGGACTAGCGGGAGCATCGTCCGAGCAGTACTTC. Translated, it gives CASSPLTGLAGASSEQYF.

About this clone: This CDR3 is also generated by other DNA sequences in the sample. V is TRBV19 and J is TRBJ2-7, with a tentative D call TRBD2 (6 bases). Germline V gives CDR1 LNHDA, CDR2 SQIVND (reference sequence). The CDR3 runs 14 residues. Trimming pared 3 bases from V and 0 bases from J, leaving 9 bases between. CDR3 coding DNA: TGTGCCAGTAGTATTACCGGGAGCTCCTACGAGCAGTACTTC. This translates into CASSITGSSYEQYF.

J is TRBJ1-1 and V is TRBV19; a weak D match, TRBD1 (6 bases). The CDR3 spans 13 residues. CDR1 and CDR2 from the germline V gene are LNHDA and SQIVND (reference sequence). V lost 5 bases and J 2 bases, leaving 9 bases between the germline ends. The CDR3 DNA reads TGTGCCAGTAGTTGGGACACCAACACTGAAGCTTTCTTT. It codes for CASSWDTNTEAFF.

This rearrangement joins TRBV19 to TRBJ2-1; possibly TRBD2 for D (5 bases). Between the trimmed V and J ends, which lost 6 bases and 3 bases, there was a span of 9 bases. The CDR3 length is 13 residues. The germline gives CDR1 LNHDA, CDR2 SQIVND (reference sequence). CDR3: CASRSGIYNEQFF. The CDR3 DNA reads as TGTGCCAGTAGGTCCGGGATCTACAATGAGCAGTTCTTC. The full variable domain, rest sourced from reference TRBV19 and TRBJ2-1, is DGGITQSPKYLFRKEGQNVTLSCEQNLNHDAMYWYRQDPGQGLRLIYYSQIVNDFQKGDIAEGYSVSREKKESFPLTVTSAQKNPTAFYLCASRSGIYNEQFFGPGTRLTVL.

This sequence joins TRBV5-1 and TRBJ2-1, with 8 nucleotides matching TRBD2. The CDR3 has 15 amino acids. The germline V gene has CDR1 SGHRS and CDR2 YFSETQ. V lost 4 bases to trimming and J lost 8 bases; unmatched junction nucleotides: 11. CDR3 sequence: CASSPGGGRRDEQFF. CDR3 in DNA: TGCGCCAGCAGCCCTGGGGGCGGGAGGCGCGATGAGCAGTTCTTC. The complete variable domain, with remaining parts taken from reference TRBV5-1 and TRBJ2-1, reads KAGVTQTPRYLIKTRGQQVTLSCSPISGHRSVSWYQQTPGQGLQFLFEYFSETQRNKGNFPGRFSGRQFSNSRSEMNVSTLELGDSALYLCASSPGGGRRDEQFFGPGTRLTVL.

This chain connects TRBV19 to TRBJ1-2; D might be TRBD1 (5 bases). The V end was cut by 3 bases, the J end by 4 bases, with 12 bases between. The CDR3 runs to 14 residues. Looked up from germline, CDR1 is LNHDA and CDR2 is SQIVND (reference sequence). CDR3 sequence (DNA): TGTGCCAGTAGTATTTCCGGGGGTTTCTATGGCTACACCTTC. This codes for CASSISGGFYGYTF.

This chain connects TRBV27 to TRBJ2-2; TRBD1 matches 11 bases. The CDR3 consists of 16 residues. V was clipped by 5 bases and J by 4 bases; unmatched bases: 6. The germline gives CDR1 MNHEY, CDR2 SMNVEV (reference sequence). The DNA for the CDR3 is TGTGCCAGCAGTATTGGACAGGGGGCCAGCACCGGGGAGCTGTTTTTT. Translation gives CASSIGQGASTGELFF.

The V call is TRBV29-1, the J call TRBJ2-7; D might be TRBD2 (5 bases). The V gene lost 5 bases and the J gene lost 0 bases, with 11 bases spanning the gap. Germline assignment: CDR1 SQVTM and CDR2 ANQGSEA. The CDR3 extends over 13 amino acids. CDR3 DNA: TGCAGCGTTAAGGGAGTCAGCTCCTACGAGCAGTACTTC. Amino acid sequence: CSVKGVSSYEQYF.

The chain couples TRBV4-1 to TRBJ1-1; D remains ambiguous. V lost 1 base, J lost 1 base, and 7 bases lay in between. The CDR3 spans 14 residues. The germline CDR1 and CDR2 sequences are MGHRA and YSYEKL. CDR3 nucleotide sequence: TGCGCCAGCAGCCAAGGTTCGCGGAACACTGAAGCTTTCTTT. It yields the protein CASSQGSRNTEAFF.

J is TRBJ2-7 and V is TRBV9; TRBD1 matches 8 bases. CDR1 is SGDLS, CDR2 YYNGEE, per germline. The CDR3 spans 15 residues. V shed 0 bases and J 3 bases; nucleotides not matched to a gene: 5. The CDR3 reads CASSVEAGGYYEQYF. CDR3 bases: TGTGCCAGCAGCGTAGAGGCAGGGGGCTACTACGAGCAGTACTTC.

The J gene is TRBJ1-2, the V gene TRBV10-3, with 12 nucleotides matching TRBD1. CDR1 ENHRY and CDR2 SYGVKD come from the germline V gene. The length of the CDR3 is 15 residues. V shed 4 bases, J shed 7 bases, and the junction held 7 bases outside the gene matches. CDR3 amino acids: CAISVRSGQGAGYTF. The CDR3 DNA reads TGTGCCATCAGTGTTCGATCGGGACAGGGGGCTGGCTACACCTTC.

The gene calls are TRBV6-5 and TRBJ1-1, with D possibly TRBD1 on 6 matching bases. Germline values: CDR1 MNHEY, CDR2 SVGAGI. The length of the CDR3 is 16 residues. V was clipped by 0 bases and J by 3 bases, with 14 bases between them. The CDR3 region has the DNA TGTGCCAGCAGTTACTCTGCCCCACAGGGTTACACTGAAGCTTTCTTT. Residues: CASSYSAPQGYTEAFF.

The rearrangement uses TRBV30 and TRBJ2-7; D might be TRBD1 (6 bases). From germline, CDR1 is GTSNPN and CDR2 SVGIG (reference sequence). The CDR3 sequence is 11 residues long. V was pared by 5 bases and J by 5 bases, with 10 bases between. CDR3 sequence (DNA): TGTGCCTGGTCCCAGGGGAACGAGCAGTACTTC. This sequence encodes CAWSQGNEQYF.

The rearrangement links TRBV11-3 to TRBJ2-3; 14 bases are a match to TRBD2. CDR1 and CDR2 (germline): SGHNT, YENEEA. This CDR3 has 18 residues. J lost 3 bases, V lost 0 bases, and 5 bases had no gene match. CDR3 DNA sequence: TGTGCCAGCAGCTTAGATGCGACTAGCGGGAGGGGTACAGATACGCAGTATTTT. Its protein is CASSLDATSGRGTDTQYF.

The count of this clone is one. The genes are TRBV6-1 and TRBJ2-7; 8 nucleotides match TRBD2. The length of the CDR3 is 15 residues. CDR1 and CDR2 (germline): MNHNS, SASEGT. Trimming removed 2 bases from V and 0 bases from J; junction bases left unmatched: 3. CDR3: CASSEFSGASYEQYF. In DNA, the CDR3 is TGTGCCAGCAGTGAATTTAGCGGGGCCTCCTACGAGCAGTACTTC.

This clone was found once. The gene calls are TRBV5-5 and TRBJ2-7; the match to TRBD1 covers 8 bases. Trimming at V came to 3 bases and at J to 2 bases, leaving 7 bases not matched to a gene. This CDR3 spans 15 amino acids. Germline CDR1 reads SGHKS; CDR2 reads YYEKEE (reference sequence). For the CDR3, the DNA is TGTGCCAGCAGCTCCCGGGACAGGATAACCTACGAGCAGTACTTC. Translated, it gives CASSSRDRITYEQYF.

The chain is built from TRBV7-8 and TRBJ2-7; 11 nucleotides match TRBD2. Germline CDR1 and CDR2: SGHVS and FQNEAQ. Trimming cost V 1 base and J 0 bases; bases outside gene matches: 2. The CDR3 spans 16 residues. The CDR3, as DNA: TGTGCCAGCAGCTTAGTAGCGGGGGGGGGCTCCTACGAGCAGTACTTC. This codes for CASSLVAGGGSYEQYF.

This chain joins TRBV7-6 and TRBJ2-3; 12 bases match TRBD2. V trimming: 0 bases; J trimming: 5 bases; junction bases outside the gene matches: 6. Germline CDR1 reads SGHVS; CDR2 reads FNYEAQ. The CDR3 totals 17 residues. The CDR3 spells CASSLAWTSGMEDTQYF. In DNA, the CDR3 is TGTGCCAGCAGCTTAGCGTGGACTAGCGGGATGGAAGATACGCAGTATTTT.

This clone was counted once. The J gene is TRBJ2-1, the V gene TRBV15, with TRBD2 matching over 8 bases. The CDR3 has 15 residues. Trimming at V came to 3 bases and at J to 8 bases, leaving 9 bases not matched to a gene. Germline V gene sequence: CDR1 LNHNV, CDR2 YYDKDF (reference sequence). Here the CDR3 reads CATSRASGRRDEQFF. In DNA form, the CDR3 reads TGTGCCACCAGCAGGGCCAGCGGGAGACGGGATGAGCAGTTCTTC.